The 24 T cell receptor beta chains given below trace back to one sample, sequenced in a study of cytomegalovirus exposure and HLA in healthy donors. A multiplex PCR was run with 60 Vbeta primers and 13 Jbeta primers. Assay: immunoSEQ multiplex PCR; the TCRdb copy retains only in-frame clones and omits some. The sample has about 160,000 clones, 82% seen once. Sequenced: PBMCs. The receptor source for this set is a male donor in good health and CMV-seronegative.

This clone was detected only a few times. V gene TRBV29-1 combines with J gene TRBJ2-7, with 7 nucleotides matching TRBD2. The CDR3 is made up of 11 amino acids. Germline V CDR1 and CDR2: SQVTM, ANQGSEA. The ends lost 3 bases at V and 6 bases at J; junction bases unmatched: 2. For the CDR3, the DNA is TGCAGCGTTGAGGGGGGGGGCGAGCAGTACTTC. It codes for CSVEGGGEQYF.

This chain connects TRBV29-1 to TRBJ2-3; TRBD2 aligns across 13 bases. Germline values: CDR1 SQVTM, CDR2 ANQGSEA. CDR3 length: 15 residues. V gave up 0 bases and J gave up 10 bases; unmatched junction bases: 7. The CDR3 spells CSVEDGLAGVLPQYF. The CDR3 DNA reads as TGCAGCGTTGAAGACGGACTAGCGGGAGTGCTGCCGCAGTATTTT.

The rearrangement uses TRBV28 and TRBJ1-1; the D gene is possibly TRBD1 (5 bases). V was cut by 6 bases and J by 0 bases, with 20 bases left in between. Germline CDR1 and CDR2: MDHEN and SYDVKM. CDR3 size: 17 residues. The CDR3 sequence: CASRPQRGRRMNTEAFF. As DNA, the CDR3 is TGTGCCAGCAGACCTCAGCGGGGGAGGCGCATGAACACTGAAGCTTTCTTT.

The J gene is TRBJ1-1, the V gene TRBV9, with 7 bases that match TRBD1. Per germline, CDR1 SGDLS and CDR2 YYNGEE. This CDR3 is 12 amino acids long. After removal of 8 bases from V and 3 bases from J, the junction contained 4 bases not matched to a gene. The CDR3 DNA reads as TGTGCCAGTAACAGGGGCGACACTGAAGCTTTCTTT. This encodes CASNRGDTEAFF.

The chain is built from TRBV27 and TRBJ2-7; 7 bases map to TRBD1. This CDR3 contains 14 residues. Germline V CDR1 and CDR2: MNHEY, SMNVEV (reference sequence). The J segment lost 1 base and the V segment lost 5 bases, leaving 5 bases of the junction unmatched. The DNA for the CDR3 is TGTGCCAGCAGTCGACAGGGTAATTCCTACGAGCAGTACTTC. Protein: CASSRQGNSYEQYF.

The chain links TRBV27 to TRBJ2-7, with 7 bases fitting TRBD1. Germline CDR1 is MNHEY and CDR2 is SMNVEV (reference sequence). This CDR3 has 15 amino acids. With 2 bases clipped from V and 2 bases from J, the junction kept 6 bases outside the gene matches. The CDR3 DNA follows: TGTGCCAGCAGTTTAGGACAGGCCAACCCCTACGAGCAGTACTTC. Translated, it gives CASSLGQANPYEQYF.

This chain uses TRBV11-2 with TRBJ2-7; 7 bases are a match to TRBD2. With V trimmed by 2 bases and J by 5 bases, 12 bases remained unmatched. CDR3 length: 16 amino acids. CDR1 SGHAT and CDR2 FQNNGV come from the germline V gene. The CDR3 loop is CASSLKSGNNINEQYF. The CDR3 bases are TGTGCCAGCAGCTTAAAGAGCGGGAATAACATCAACGAGCAGTACTTC. Using reference TRBV11-2 and TRBJ2-7 for the parts outside the CDR3, the full variable domain is EAGVAQSPRYKIIEKRQSVAFWCNPISGHATLYWYQQILGQGPKLLIQFQNNGVVDDSQLPKDRFSAERLKGVDSTLKIQPAKLEDSAVYLCASSLKSGNNINEQYFGPGTRLTVT.

V usage is TRBV15 and J usage is TRBJ1-1, with D tentatively TRBD1 (6 bases). V lost 3 bases and J 0 bases, leaving 14 bases between the germline ends. Germline lookup yields CDR1 LNHNV and CDR2 YYDKDF (reference sequence). CDR3 length: 16 residues. CDR3 bases: TGTGCCACCAGCAGTGACGCAGGGGTCATGAACACTGAAGCTTTCTTT. Translated, it gives CATSSDAGVMNTEAFF.

The chain combines TRBV18 with TRBJ1-2; 7 bases match TRBD1. Germline V gene data show CDR1 as KGHSH and CDR2 as LQKENI. The ends lost 4 bases at V and 7 bases at J; junction bases unmatched: 9. The CDR3 loop spans 14 amino acids. In nucleotides, the CDR3 is TGTGCCAGCTCACTTAAGGACAGGATGGGTGGCTACACCTTC. Amino acids: CASSLKDRMGGYTF.

The chain employs TRBV5-4 and TRBJ2-1, with 8 bases identical to TRBD2. Germline trimming cut 4 bases from V and 3 bases from J; bases unmatched to any gene: 3. CDR1 SGHNT and CDR2 YYREEE come from the germline V gene (reference sequence). CDR3 length: 14 residues. The CDR3 sequence: CASSSTSGYNEQFF. DNA for the CDR3: TGTGCCAGCAGCAGTACTAGCGGCTACAATGAGCAGTTCTTC.

CDR3 DNA sequence: TGTGCCAGCAGTCTCGACAGGAAAGCTAACTATGGCTACACCTTC. As protein: CASSLDRKANYGYTF. The rearrangement uses TRBV6-6 and TRBJ1-2; TRBD1 might be the D (6 bases). Germline-derived CDR1 and CDR2 are MNHNY and SVGAGI (reference sequence). The CDR3 consists of 15 residues. The V end lost 5 bases, the J end lost 0 bases, and 13 bases lay between the germline ends.

The chain is built from TRBV6-5 and TRBJ1-1; perhaps TRBD1 as D (5 bases). Germline V gene lookup returns CDR1 MNHEY and CDR2 SVGAGI. This CDR3 region has 14 residues. The V end was cut by 2 bases, the J end by 1 base, with 8 bases between. CDR3 sequence: CASSYRDSNTEAFF. CDR3 nucleotides: TGTGCCAGCAGTTACCGGGACTCGAACACTGAAGCTTTCTTT.

In DNA form, the CDR3 reads TGTGCCAGCTCACCGGCAGGGTTCGGAAACACCATATATTTT. Translating it yields CASSPAGFGNTIYF. The V gene is TRBV18, the J gene TRBJ1-3; D is perhaps TRBD1 (5 bases). V lost 3 bases, J lost 4 bases, and 10 bases lay in between. The CDR3 has 14 residues. The germline CDR1 and CDR2 sequences are KGHSH and LQKENI.

The chain has TRBV12-5 and TRBJ1-5; D is undetermined. The CDR3 is made up of 11 amino acids. CDR1 and CDR2 (germline): LGHNT, FRNRAP. V was trimmed by 6 bases and J by 4 bases, leaving 4 bases between them. As DNA, the CDR3 is TGTGCTAGTGGGGAGAATCAGCCCCAGCATTTT. Translation gives CASGENQPQHF.

This clone has only a few counts. The rearrangement joins TRBV2 to TRBJ1-3; the match to TRBD1 covers 8 bases. CDR1 is SNHLY and CDR2 is FYNNEI in the germline V gene. Trimming took 4 bases from V and 4 from J; bases not matched to a gene: 9. This CDR3 is 16 amino acids long. CDR3 in amino acids: CASSVPQGARGNTIYF. DNA of the CDR3: TGTGCCAGCAGTGTACCCCAGGGGGCAAGAGGAAACACCATATATTTT. Looking up the rest from reference TRBV2 and TRBJ1-3 gives the full variable domain: EPEVTQTPSHQVTQMGQEVILRCVPISNHLYFYWYRQILGQKVEFLVSFYNNEISEKSEIFDDQFSVERPDGSNFTLKIRSTKLEDSAMYFCASSVPQGARGNTIYFGEGSWLTVV.

This chain joins TRBV6-5 and TRBJ1-4, with D perhaps TRBD1 (5 bases). This CDR3 has 15 residues. V was shortened by 7 bases and J by 4 bases, with 16 bases between the two germline ends. Germline CDR1 reads MNHEY; CDR2 reads SVGAGI. CDR3 sequence reads: CASTGVPGGNEKLFF. The CDR3 coding sequence is TGTGCCAGCACCGGTGTTCCGGGGGGTAATGAAAAACTGTTTTTT.

V and J are TRBV7-8 and TRBJ1-5; weak D call: TRBD1 (6 bases). Germline CDR1 is SGHVS and CDR2 is FQNEAQ. The germline V and J ends were trimmed by 8 bases and 2 bases, with 10 bases remaining between them. The CDR3 loop spans 13 amino acids. The CDR3 DNA is TGTGCCAGCGACAGGTTAGGCAATCAGCCCCAGCATTTT. Protein: CASDRLGNQPQHF.

The chain links TRBV5-6 to TRBJ2-5, with 7 nucleotides matching TRBD2. The CDR3 has 15 residues. The V gene's germline CDR1 is SGHDT and CDR2 YYEEEE. V shed 4 bases and J 5 bases; nucleotides not matched to a gene: 11. Here the CDR3 reads CASSTRRDGRETQYF. The CDR3 DNA reads as TGTGCCAGCAGCACCAGGAGGGACGGGAGGGAGACCCAGTACTTC.

V and J are TRBV4-2 and TRBJ1-4; 10 bases line up with TRBD1. J lost 7 bases, V lost 4 bases, and 9 bases had no gene match. The CDR3 totals 16 residues. Per germline, CDR1 LGHNA and CDR2 YNFKEQ. The CDR3 here is CASSPDRGNVIEKLFF. The CDR3 coding sequence is TGTGCCAGCAGCCCGGACAGGGGGAACGTTATTGAAAAACTGTTTTTT.

This chain joins TRBV4-1 and TRBJ1-6; weak D call: TRBD1 (6 bases). The CDR3 covers 15 residues. V lost 1 base to trimming and J lost 7 bases, with 11 bases between them. CDR1 is MGHRA, CDR2 YSYEKL, per germline. The chain's CDR3 is CASSQGKGGNSPLHF. CDR3 coding DNA: TGCGCCAGCAGCCAAGGTAAAGGGGGAAATTCACCCCTCCACTTT.

The chain employs TRBV9 and TRBJ1-5; unclear D gene. The CDR3 is 15 amino acids. Trimming took 0 bases from V and 3 from J, leaving 10 bases between them. Germline CDR1 reads SGDLS; CDR2 reads YYNGEE. The CDR3 reads CASSVGEGYNQPQHF. The CDR3 DNA is TGTGCCAGCAGCGTAGGGGAGGGATACAATCAGCCCCAGCATTTT.

CDR3 residues: CASRVGTPNTEAFF. DNA for the CDR3: TGTGCCAGCAGGGTCGGGACACCTAACACTGAAGCTTTCTTT. The chain carries TRBV2 and TRBJ1-1, with D maybe TRBD1 (6 bases). Trimming took 6 bases from V and 2 from J, leaving 13 bases between them. This CDR3 comprises 14 residues. Germline-derived CDR1 and CDR2 are SNHLY and FYNNEI.

This chain links TRBV5-4 with TRBJ1-6, with 7 bases matching TRBD1. Germline V gives CDR1 SGHNT, CDR2 YYREEE (reference sequence). J gave up 0 bases and V 3 bases, and 12 bases lay outside the gene matches. The CDR3 consists of 19 residues. The CDR3 here is CASSWRRQGMSSYNSPLHF. CDR3 nucleotides: TGTGCCAGCAGCTGGCGGCGACAGGGAATGAGCTCCTATAATTCACCCCTCCACTTT.

The rearrangement joins TRBV7-9 to TRBJ1-4, with 7 bases matching TRBD1. The CDR3 loop spans 11 amino acids. The germline gives CDR1 SEHNR, CDR2 FQNEAQ (reference sequence). Trimming cost V 1 base and J 15 bases; bases outside gene matches: 2. The CDR3 nucleotides are TGTGCCAGCAGCTTAGAACAGGGGATGTTTTTT. The encoded protein is CASSLEQGMFF. Together with reference TRBV7-9 and TRBJ1-4, the CDR3 gives the full variable domain: DTGVSQNPRHKITKRGQNVTFRCDPISEHNRLYWYRQTLGQGPEFLTYFQNEAQLEKSRLLSDRFSAERPKGSFSTLEIQRTEQGDSAMYLCASSLEQGMFFGSGTQLSVL.